The rows below give T cell receptor beta chains drawn from one sample of a study of human T cells and chemical hapten exposure. TCRdb re-called the RACE reads through MiXCR, storing one row per CDR3 protein. The sample yields approximately 400,000 distinct CDR3 sequences, approximately 5% seen once. The sequenced sample was whole blood, obtained in connection with sensitization to the hapten diphenylcyclopropenone (DPC). Receptors originate from a woman in her fifties or sixties with alopecia areata. Some clones in this sample may be carry-over from other donors' samples. Both conserved end residues are part of each CDR3. D genes are given only for firm matches. Size is omitted from some rows. Given values are once, few, many or a class for expanded clones.

d_call j_call clone_size v_call cdr3_nt cdr3_aa
- TRBJ1-2 few TRBV3-1 TGTGCCAGCAGCCAAGTAACGGCAGCCTATGGCTACACCTTC CASSQVTAAYGYTF
TRBD1 TRBJ1-2 many TRBV28 TGTGCCAGCAGTTCGGTCACAGGGGTAGGCTACACCTTC CASSSVTGVGYTF
- TRBJ1-1 many TRBV5-1 TGCGCCAGCAGCATCCTGACAGGTTTGAACACTGAAGCTTTCTTT CASSILTGLNTEAFF
TRBD1 TRBJ1-4 - TRBV6-6 TGTGCCAGCTTGAGAGGGGGCTACGGTGAAAAACTGTTTTTT CASLRGGYGEKLFF
- TRBJ1-4 few TRBV18 TGTGCCAGCTCACCAAGGCAGAATGCGGAAAAACTGTTTTTT CASSPRQNAEKLFF
- TRBJ2-3 few TRBV14 TGTGCCAGCAGCCCATGGGGGACACCTAGCACAGATACGCAGTATTTT CASSPWGTPSTDTQYF
- TRBJ2-7 few TRBV20-1 TGCAGTGCAAAGCGGGCGATCTCCTACGAGCAGTACTTC CSAKRAISYEQYF
TRBD2 TRBJ2-1 many TRBV6-2/TRBV6-3 TGTGCCAGCAGTTACTCCCCAAGCGGGAGTGGAAGTGATGAGCAGTTCTTC CASSYSPSGSGSDEQFF
TRBD1 TRBJ1-1 few TRBV6-5 TGTGCCAGTCGGACAGGGGGCTTCATGAACACTGAAGCTTTCTTT CASRTGGFMNTEAFF
- TRBJ2-7 many TRBV7-7 TGTGCCAGCAGCCCCGGCAGCAGGGCGGGCGAGCAGTACTTC CASSPGSRAGEQYF
- TRBJ2-2 many TRBV4-1 TGCGCCAGCAGCCAAGTCCCCACCACCGGGGAGCTGTTTTTT CASSQVPTTGELFF
- TRBJ2-1 many TRBV6-2/TRBV6-3 TGTGCCAGCAGGACCGGACAGAGGTCCCCCTACAATGAGCAGTTCTTC CASRTGQRSPYNEQFF
- TRBJ2-2 - TRBV7-9 TGTGCCAGCAGCTTCCCAAGGACAGCCGTCACGAACACCGGGGAGCTGTTTTTT CASSFPRTAVTNTGELFF
- TRBJ1-2 many TRBV12-3/TRBV12-4 TGTGCCAGCAGGACAGAAGGGTATGGCTACACCTTC CASRTEGYGYTF
- TRBJ2-3 few TRBV14 TGTGCCAGCAGCCAAGATATCACAGATACGCAGTATTTT CASSQDITDTQYF
TRBD1 TRBJ1-5 few TRBV7-2 TGTGCCAGCAGCTGGACAGGGGGCAGGGATCAGCCCCAGCATTTT CASSWTGGRDQPQHF
- TRBJ1-2 few TRBV29-1 TGCAGCGTTGAACTCCGGGCAGGCTACACCTTC CSVELRAGYTF
- TRBJ2-6 few TRBV12-3/TRBV12-4 TGTGCCAGCAGTTTATCCGGGACATCACTCTATAGGGCCAACGTCCTGACTTTC CASSLSGTSLYRANVLTF
- TRBJ2-5 many TRBV4-1 TGCGCCAGCAGCCAAGATAATGGCAGGGAGGCCCAGTACTTC CASSQDNGREAQYF
TRBD1 TRBJ1-1 many TRBV29-1 TGCAGCGTTTCCGACAGGGGGACCACTGAAGCTTTCTTT CSVSDRGTTEAFF
- TRBJ2-5 many TRBV4-1 TGCGCCAGCAGCCAAGCCCGCGGAGGAGAGACCCAGTACTTC CASSQARGGETQYF
- TRBJ2-7 many TRBV28 TGTGCCATCGCCGGGAGAATGCCCTCTTCCGAGCAGTACTTC CAIAGRMPSSEQYF
- TRBJ1-3 - TRBV7-8 TGTGCCAGCAGCTTAGAGGCAGGGGTTTTTGGAAACACCATATATTTT CASSLEAGVFGNTIYF
- TRBJ1-3 many TRBV28 TGTGCCAGCAGCCCCATCGGAAACACCATATATTTT CASSPIGNTIYF
- TRBJ2-7 few TRBV5-1 TGCGCCAGCAGCTGGGGACGGACTACCTACGAGCAGTACTTC CASSWGRTTYEQYF
- TRBJ2-1 - TRBV30 TGTGCCTGGAGTGTAAGCTTGATAAGGTTCTTC CAWSVSLIRFF
- TRBJ1-2 few TRBV28 TGTGCCAGCAGTTTAATTGGAGAGGGGGTGCGAGGCTACACCTTC CASSLIGEGVRGYTF
- TRBJ1-1 many TRBV12-3/TRBV12-4 TGTGCCAGCAGTCCCTTGACCCGAGTTGAAGCTTTCTTT CASSPLTRVEAFF
- TRBJ1-5 few TRBV29-1 TGCAGCGTTGTAGGGGACGGCAATCAGCCCCAGCATTTT CSVVGDGNQPQHF
- TRBJ1-5 many TRBV6-6 TGTGCCAGCAGTTACGGAGGAATTAATCAGCCCCAGCATTTT CASSYGGINQPQHF
- TRBJ1-1 few TRBV28 TGTGCCAGCAGTCCCTTGATAGAAACTGAAGCTTTCTTT CASSPLIETEAFF
- TRBJ2-3 many TRBV29-1 TGCAGCGTAGCGGAGGTCACAGATACGCAGTATTTT CSVAEVTDTQYF
- TRBJ2-5 many TRBV6-5 TGTGCCAGCAGTCGAGTGGCGCAAGAGACCCAGTACTTC CASSRVAQETQYF
- TRBJ2-4 few TRBV11-2 TGTGCCAGCAGCTCTCCAGTCGACCAGAACAAAAACATTCAGTACTTC CASSSPVDQNKNIQYF
- TRBJ1-5 many TRBV4-2 TGTGCCAGCAGCCAAGATGTCGCCCCTTCCACGGGACAGCCCCAGCATTTT CASSQDVAPSTGQPQHF
- TRBJ2-1 many TRBV5-1 TGCGCCAGCAGCCTGGCGACTAGTTTCAATGAGCAGTTCTTC CASSLATSFNEQFF
- TRBJ2-1 few TRBV2 TGTGCCAGCAGTGAACACGATGAGCAGTTCTTC CASSEHDEQFF
- TRBJ2-5 many TRBV29-1 TGCAGCGTTGTTGGGCCTGGTGAGACCCAGTACTTC CSVVGPGETQYF
TRBD1 TRBJ2-1 many TRBV27 TGTGCCAGCAGTCAAGACAGGGGGCGTATCGATGAGCAGTTCTTC CASSQDRGRIDEQFF
- TRBJ2-5 few TRBV7-6 TGTGCCAGCAGCGTCCTTCGACAAGAGACCCAGTACTTC CASSVLRQETQYF
- TRBJ1-4 - TRBV27 TGTGCCAGCAGTTTCGGCCCGAATGAAAAACTGTTTTTT CASSFGPNEKLFF
TRBD2 TRBJ2-7 many TRBV27 TGTGCCAGCAGTTTCCGACTAGCGGGATCCTACGAGCAGTACTTC CASSFRLAGSYEQYF
- TRBJ1-2 - TRBV7-9 TGTGCCACGCCTCCGGGACGCGGCTATGGCTACACCTTC CATPPGRGYGYTF
- TRBJ2-3 few TRBV27 TGTGCCAGCAGTTTAACAGGTCACACAGATACGCAGTATTTT CASSLTGHTDTQYF
TRBD1 TRBJ1-2 many TRBV5-6 TGTGCCAGCAGCTTGGGACAGGGAACCTATGGCTACACCTTC CASSLGQGTYGYTF
TRBD2 TRBJ2-3 - TRBV6-2/TRBV6-3 TGTGCCAGCACCGGACTAGCGGCTCAGGGAGATACGCAGTATTTT CASTGLAAQGDTQYF
- TRBJ2-3 few TRBV18 TGTGCCAGCTCACCACCGGGCGGGTCGGATACGCAGTATTTT CASSPPGGSDTQYF